The 11 T cell receptor beta chains below come from one sample, sequenced in a study of OX40 agonist ivuxolimab in advanced cancers. Profiling relied on immunoSEQ multiplex PCR, and the TCRdb table lists in-frame clones only, not all of them. Among roughly 30,000 clones listed, approximately 86% were seen once. The material was CD4+ or CD8+ T cells sorted from blood, obtained in a trial of the OX40 agonist ivuxolimab. These receptors originate from an adult with an advanced solid tumor such as melanoma, head and neck, liver or kidney cancer.

This clone is a singleton in its sample. This chain links TRBV19 with TRBJ2-2; possible D gene TRBD1, 6 bases. Germline CDR1 LNHDA, CDR2 SQIVND (reference sequence). V dropped 8 bases and J dropped 3 bases, with 16 bases sitting between them. This CDR3 is built from 15 residues. The CDR3 DNA reads as TGTGCCAGTTTATCCGGACAGCCGTACACCGGGGAGCTGTTTTTT. It is translated as CASLSGQPYTGELFF.

This clone was counted only a few times. The chain couples TRBV7-9 to TRBJ2-7; 11 nucleotides line up with TRBD2. The trim removed 2 bases at V and 3 bases at J, leaving 9 bases unmatched. CDR1 is SEHNR, CDR2 FQNEAQ, per germline (reference sequence). The CDR3 extends over 17 amino acids. CDR3 protein: CASSLPASGRKYYEQYF. The CDR3 DNA sequence: TGTGCCAGCAGCTTACCGGCTAGCGGGAGGAAGTACTACGAGCAGTACTTC.

This rearrangement joins TRBV4-2 to TRBJ2-7, with D perhaps matching TRBD1 or TRBD2 (6 bases each). This CDR3 comprises 15 residues. V was trimmed by 0 bases and J by 3 bases, leaving 12 bases between them. Germline CDR1 is LGHNA and CDR2 is YNFKEQ. CDR3 loop: CASSQDLGGYYEQYF. DNA of the CDR3: TGTGCCAGCAGCCAAGATCTAGGGGGGTACTACGAGCAGTACTTC.

The chain links TRBV6-5 to TRBJ2-1; 9 bases are shared with TRBD2. CDR1 and CDR2 from the germline V gene are MNHEY and SVGAGI. Losses at the gene ends were 2 bases for V and 7 bases for J; bases not matched to a gene: 6. This CDR3 region has 15 residues. CDR3 protein: CASSYAAGGRNEQFF. Here the CDR3 DNA reads TGTGCCAGCAGTTACGCAGCGGGAGGAAGAAATGAGCAGTTCTTC.

The chain recombines TRBV19 with TRBJ1-1, with a weak D call TRBD1 (6 bases). V was clipped by 2 bases and J by 4 bases, with 11 bases between them. The CDR3 length is 14 residues. The V gene's germline CDR1 is LNHDA and CDR2 SQIVND (reference sequence). CDR3 DNA: TGTGCCAGTAGTATAAGGGGGGGGCCCACTGAAGCTTTCTTT. It codes for CASSIRGGPTEAFF.

The table lists this clone with a few counts. V and J are TRBV6-4 and TRBJ2-2; D gene ambiguous. Germline lookup yields CDR1 MRHNA and CDR2 SNTAGT. Trimming stripped 3 bases from V and 1 base from J, with 3 bases between. This CDR3 is built from 13 residues. The CDR3 loop reads CASSEENTGELFF. DNA for the CDR3: TGTGCCAGCAGTGAGGAGAACACCGGGGAGCTGTTTTTT.

This chain connects TRBV11-2 to TRBJ1-1, with D tentatively TRBD1 (6 bases). CDR3 length equals 13 residues. V was cut by 3 bases and J by 2 bases, with 7 bases left in between. In germline, CDR1 is SGHAT, CDR2 FQNNGV. The CDR3 spells CASSFGTNTEAFF. Written as DNA, the CDR3 is TGTGCCAGCAGCTTTGGGACAAACACTGAAGCTTTCTTT.

This clone was picked up one time. This chain connects TRBV9 to TRBJ2-7; no firm D call. Trimming left V 2 bases short and J 2 bases short, with 11 bases between. The germline V gene has CDR1 SGDLS and CDR2 YYNGEE. This CDR3 has 14 residues. This CDR3 reads CASSVGSSPYEQYF. The CDR3 bases are TGTGCCAGCAGCGTGGGCAGTTCCCCCTACGAGCAGTACTTC.

Comments on this clone: The junction and the germline gene differ at one end; a read error may be behind it. V usage is TRBV11-2 and J usage is TRBJ2-1; 9 bases line up with TRBD2. Per the germline V gene, CDR1 is SGHAT and CDR2 is FQNNGV. This CDR3 comprises 13 residues. The CDR3 region is CASSNLSGSCSVF. The CDR3 DNA is TGTGCCAGCAGCAACCTTAGCGGGAGTTGTTCGGTCTTC.

The chain links TRBV7-2 to TRBJ2-1, with 11 bases that match TRBD2. The trim removed 6 bases at V and 3 bases at J, leaving 1 base unmatched. Germline CDR1 and CDR2: SGHTA and FQGNSA. The CDR3 length is 14 residues. CDR3 amino acids: CASRTSGVYNEQFF. The CDR3 coding sequence is TGTGCCAGCAGGACTAGCGGGGTCTACAATGAGCAGTTCTTC.

V is TRBV15 and J is TRBJ1-2, with no clear D. The V end lost 2 bases, the J end lost 4 bases, and 14 bases lay between the germline ends. From germline, CDR1 is LNHNV and CDR2 YYDKDF (reference sequence). The CDR3 spans 15 residues. The DNA for the CDR3 is TGTGCCACCAGCAGAACCATGACGGGGATCTATGGCTACACCTTC. This encodes CATSRTMTGIYGYTF.